What follows are 12 T cell receptor beta chains derived from one specimen sequenced in a study of T cells in women clearing cervical HPV infection. Here immunoSEQ multiplex PCR was the method, and the copy in TCRdb shows in-frame clones only, minus some. The sample table sets out tens of thousands of clones. Specimen: blood buffy coat. Receptors originate from a woman between 18 and 69 years old with a cervical HPV16 infection that either progressed to CIN3+ or cleared (not recorded which).

Points on this clone: The read ends 3 residues before the CDR3 terminus; that terminus is restored from the germline J gene. The V gene is TRBV5-1, the J gene TRBJ2-2; a weak D match, TRBD1 (5 bases). The V end was cut by 1 base, the J end by 3 bases, with 10 bases between. This CDR3 spans 15 amino acids. Germline CDR1 reads SGHRS; CDR2 reads YFSETQ. The sequenced CDR3 bases are TGCGCCAGCAGCTTGTCCAGGGTAGACACCGGGGAG. Its protein product is CASSLSRVDTGE. The CDR3 reads in full as CASSLSRVDTGELFF. Drawing the rest from reference TRBV5-1 and TRBJ2-2, the complete variable domain is KAGVTQTPRYLIKTRGQQVTLSCSPISGHRSVSWYQQTPGQGLQFLFEYFSETQRNKGNFPGRFSGRQFSNSRSEMNVSTLELGDSALYLCASSLSRVDTGELFFGEGSRLTVL.

In regard to this clone: The read ends 3 residues early relative to the CDR3; the germline J gene fills the gap. The genes are TRBV20-1 and TRBJ2-3; 11 bases match TRBD2. The V gene end was trimmed by 2 bases and the J gene end by 0 bases; junction bases not matched to a gene: 7. Germline V gives CDR1 DFQATT, CDR2 SNEGSKA (reference sequence). The CDR3 contains 17 residues. Partial CDR3 DNA: TGCAGTGCTAGACTGCCTAGCGGGGGGATGAGCACAGATACG. Translated, it gives CSARLPSGGMSTDT. The full CDR3 reads CSARLPSGGMSTDTQYF.

For this clone: The CDR3 extends 3 residues past the end of the read, so its final part is completed from the germline J gene. The J gene is TRBJ1-2, the V gene TRBV18; 10 bases fit TRBD1. V lost 3 bases to trimming and J lost 7 bases; unmatched junction nucleotides: 5. CDR3 size: 14 residues. Germline CDR1 is KGHSH and CDR2 is LQKENI. CDR3 loop: CASSPRDRGSGYTF. The sequenced part of the CDR3 DNA is TGTGCCAGCTCACCTCGGGACAGGGGCTCTGGC. The full variable domain, its missing parts supplied by reference TRBV18 and TRBJ1-2, is NAGVMQNPRHLVRRRGQEARLRCSPMKGHSHVYWYRQLPEEGLKFMVYLQKENIIDESGMPKERFSAEFPKEGPSILRIQQVVRGDSAAYFCASSPRDRGSGYTFGSGTRLTVV.

Concerning this clone: The read ends 3 residues before the CDR3 terminus; that terminus is restored from the germline J gene. The rearrangement links TRBV11-2 to TRBJ1-1; D is perhaps TRBD1 (5 bases). V gave up 6 bases and J gave up 0 bases, with 11 bases separating them. This CDR3 region has 14 residues. Germline CDR1 SGHAT, CDR2 FQNNGV. CDR3 DNA, as far as it was read: TGTGCCAGCAGGCAGGGATTGATGAACACTGAA. Protein sequence: CASRQGLMNTE. The complete CDR3 sequence is CASRQGLMNTEAFF.

As for this clone: The CDR3 is cut off 3 residues early in the read; its end comes from the germline J gene. V gene TRBV18 combines with J gene TRBJ2-4, with TRBD1 matching over 8 bases. This CDR3 is 16 amino acids long. Looked up from germline, CDR1 is KGHSH and CDR2 is LQKENI. The covered CDR3 bases are TGTGCCAGCTCACCACGGCGTACAGGACAGGGTTATGGT. Its protein is CASSPRRTGQGYG. The CDR3 in its entirety is CASSPRRTGQGYGQYF.

With regard to this clone: One end of the junction fails to match germline, which may point to a read error. From the germline J gene comes the end of the CDR3, since the read stops 3 residues before it. The rearrangement links TRBV5-1 to TRBJ2-3, with D perhaps TRBD1 (6 bases). Germline-derived CDR1 and CDR2 are SGHRS and YFSETQ. CDR3 length: 13 amino acids. The covered CDR3 bases are TGCGCCTGCAGCCAGGGGAGCACAGATACG. This gives the protein CACSQGSTDT. From start to end, the CDR3 is CACSQGSTDTQYF.

Regarding this clone: The read is 3 residues too short to cover the CDR3 end, so that end is filled in from the germline J gene. Within the sample, other DNA sequences also encode this same CDR3. This chain connects TRBV11-2 to TRBJ1-3; D unclear. Between the trimmed V and J ends, which lost 1 base and 8 bases, there was a span of 9 bases. The germline V gene encodes CDR1 SGHAT and CDR2 FQNNGV. The CDR3 loop spans 13 amino acids. The DNA read from the CDR3 is TGTGCCAGCAGCTTAGGCCGCCGGGACACC. Translated: CASSLGRRDT. The whole CDR3 protein is CASSLGRRDTIYF.

About this clone itself: The CDR3 end lies 3 residues beyond the end of the read and is filled in from the germline J gene. The genes are TRBV6-4 and TRBJ1-1; tentative D call: TRBD1 (6 bases). The germline V gene has CDR1 MRHNA and CDR2 SNTAGT. The CDR3 runs 13 residues. V lost 6 bases and J lost 1, with 9 bases in between. The part of the CDR3 DNA that was read is TGTGCCAGCAGGGAGGGACAGAACACTGAA. This encodes CASREGQNTE. The full CDR3 reads CASREGQNTEAFF.

Turning to this clone: The read ends 3 residues shy of where the CDR3 ends; the end is completed using the germline J gene. The chain links TRBV19 to TRBJ2-7; TRBD1 is a possible D gene (5 bases). Germline CDR1 and CDR2: LNHDA and SQIVND (reference sequence). CDR3 length: 15 residues. V was shortened by 1 base and J by 4 bases, with 14 bases between the two germline ends. This CDR3 is CASSIVQGTIYEQYF. The CDR3 DNA, read in part, is TGTGCCAGTAGTATAGTTCAGGGAACGATATACGAG.

Of note for this clone: Sequencing ends 3 residues short of the CDR3 end; the germline J gene provides the rest. The chain employs TRBV11-2 and TRBJ1-5; D is uncertain. Trimming cost V 3 bases and J 4 bases, with 7 bases left between them. Germline V gene data show CDR1 as SGHAT and CDR2 as FQNNGV. This CDR3 comprises 13 residues. The sequenced part of the CDR3 DNA is TGTGCCAGCAGCTTGCAGAGGAATCAGCCC. Amino acids: CASSLQRNQP. The CDR3 in its entirety is CASSLQRNQPQHF.

About this clone: The read gets to within 3 residues of the CDR3 end, and the germline J gene fills in the rest. Additional DNA sequences in this sample encode the identical CDR3. The chain couples TRBV5-1 to TRBJ1-6; the D is unclear. The CDR3 is 14 amino acids. Germline V CDR1 and CDR2: SGHRS, YFSETQ. V was shortened by 0 bases and J by 6 bases, with 7 bases between the two germline ends. The sequenced part of the CDR3 DNA is TGCGCCAGCAGCTTGGCCGGGGTTAATTCACCC. It encodes CASSLAGVNSP. The full CDR3 protein reads CASSLAGVNSPLHF.

To note about this clone: The read terminates 3 residues before the CDR3 end, so the remaining end is supplied by the germline J gene. The V gene is TRBV5-1, the J gene TRBJ1-1; D is unclear. CDR1 is SGHRS and CDR2 is YFSETQ in the germline V gene. This CDR3 has 16 residues. The ends were cut back, 0 bases at V and 0 bases at J, with 12 bases in the middle. The CDR3 region is CASSLVQVMMNTEAFF. The part of the CDR3 DNA that was read is TGCGCCAGCAGCTTGGTGCAGGTTATGATGAACACTGAA.